These 27 T cell receptor beta chains originate from one sample sequenced in a study of cytomegalovirus exposure and HLA in healthy donors. The protocol was immunoSEQ multiplex PCR, while the TCRdb copy is restricted to in-frame clones and leaves out a portion. The sample contains about 58,000 clones, around 90% of which appear only once. Material for sequencing was PBMCs. These receptors all stem from a man aged 18 to 29 in good health and CMV-seronegative.

The chain joins TRBV6-5 to TRBJ2-1, with TRBD2 matching 9 bases. Germline CDR1 and CDR2: MNHEY and SVGAGI. The CDR3 runs 14 residues. V gave up 8 bases and J gave up 8 bases; unmatched junction bases: 10. The CDR3: CASATTSGSYEQFF. In DNA form, the CDR3 reads TGTGCCAGCGCCACGACTAGCGGAAGCTATGAGCAGTTCTTC.

This sequence joins TRBV13 and TRBJ1-3; D remains unclear. The CDR3 has 19 residues. The ends were cut back, 0 bases at V and 0 bases at J, with 18 bases in the middle. From germline, CDR1 is PRHDT and CDR2 FYEKMQ (reference sequence). CDR3 bases: TGTGCCAGCAGCTTAGGACGAGGCGTCCCACTTGGCTCTGGAAACACCATATATTTT. Encoded protein: CASSLGRGVPLGSGNTIYF.

The chain employs TRBV5-1 and TRBJ2-5; TRBD2 might be the D (6 bases). The CDR3 is 15 residues long. V dropped 3 bases and J dropped 4 bases, with 16 bases sitting between them. Per germline, CDR1 SGHRS and CDR2 YFSETQ. The CDR3 bases are TGCGCCAGCAGCTGGGGTGGCGGGATGGGAGAGACCCAGTACTTC. Protein product: CASSWGGGMGETQYF.

This clone was detected only once. This chain uses TRBV11-1 with TRBJ1-1; no clear D gene. Germline lookup yields CDR1 SGHAT and CDR2 FQDESV (reference sequence). This CDR3 has 13 amino acids. Trimming removed 3 bases at V and 1 base at J, with 6 bases between. Here the CDR3 DNA reads TGTGCCAGCAGCTTGACACAGAACACTGAAGCTTTCTTT. Protein product: CASSLTQNTEAFF.

This clone was counted once. The chain carries TRBV4-3 and TRBJ1-2; D remains ambiguous. CDR3 length: 15 amino acids. Germline lookup yields CDR1 LGHNA and CDR2 YSLEER. Trimming left V 4 bases short and J 3 bases short, with 15 bases between. CDR3 nucleotides: TGCGCCAGCAGCCCCGGCCCCCTAGAGGACTATGGCTACACCTTC. Translation gives CASSPGPLEDYGYTF.

V usage is TRBV6-5 and J usage is TRBJ1-1, with a tentative D call TRBD1 (5 bases). The length of the CDR3 is 13 residues. Trimming pared 7 bases from V and 5 bases from J, leaving 14 bases between. Looked up from germline, CDR1 is MNHEY and CDR2 is SVGAGI. This CDR3 reads CASNPLGGTEAFF. The CDR3 DNA is TGTGCCAGCAACCCCTTGGGGGGGACTGAAGCTTTCTTT.

The gene calls are TRBV15 and TRBJ2-3; possibly TRBD2 for D (7 bases). CDR3 length equals 15 residues. The ends were cut back, 5 bases at V and 2 bases at J, with 14 bases in the middle. CDR1 and CDR2 (germline): LNHNV, YYDKDF (reference sequence). For the CDR3, the DNA is TGTGCCACCAGCGCGGGGGCGTCTAACACAGATACGCAGTATTTT. Translating gives CATSAGASNTDTQYF.

This chain connects TRBV4-2 to TRBJ2-7; 9 positions match TRBD2. Per germline, CDR1 LGHNA and CDR2 YNFKEQ. This CDR3 contains 18 residues. V gave up 1 base and J gave up 4 bases; unmatched junction bases: 14. This CDR3 reads CASSQGIGIAGGVYEQYF. CDR3 nucleotide sequence: TGTGCCAGCAGCCAAGGAATCGGGATCGCGGGAGGGGTTTACGAGCAGTACTTC.

V gene TRBV5-1 combines with J gene TRBJ1-4, with 9 nucleotides matching TRBD1. The germline V gene encodes CDR1 SGHRS and CDR2 YFSETQ. This CDR3 has 16 residues. V lost 0 bases, J lost 5 bases, and 5 bases stayed unmatched. For the CDR3, the DNA is TGCGCCAGCAGCTTGGGCTTTGGGACAGGGAATGAAAAACTGTTTTTT. Translated, it gives CASSLGFGTGNEKLFF. Drawing the rest from reference TRBV5-1 and TRBJ1-4, the complete variable domain is KAGVTQTPRYLIKTRGQQVTLSCSPISGHRSVSWYQQTPGQGLQFLFEYFSETQRNKGNFPGRFSGRQFSNSRSEMNVSTLELGDSALYLCASSLGFGTGNEKLFFGSGTQLSVL.

This chain uses TRBV10-3 with TRBJ2-7; 12 nucleotides match TRBD1. The V segment lost 2 bases and the J segment 5 bases; nucleotides outside the gene matches: 4. From germline, CDR1 is ENHRY and CDR2 SYGVKD. The length of the CDR3 is 15 residues. CDR3 loop: CAISETGTGGNEQYF. In nucleotides, the CDR3 is TGTGCCATCAGTGAGACCGGGACAGGGGGCAACGAGCAGTACTTC.

V gene TRBV27 combines with J gene TRBJ2-4, with 9 bases that match TRBD1. Losses at the gene ends were 3 bases for V and 5 bases for J; bases not matched to a gene: 5. The CDR3 has 15 amino acids. The germline CDR1 and CDR2 sequences are MNHEY and SMNVEV (reference sequence). The CDR3 coding sequence is TGTGCCAGCAGTTTTGACAGGGGGGGCCAAAACATTCAGTACTTC. The encoded protein is CASSFDRGGQNIQYF.

V is TRBV6-5 and J is TRBJ2-1, with TRBD1 as a possible D gene (5 bases). V was pared by 10 bases and J by 7 bases, with 20 bases between. The CDR3 is 14 amino acids. CDR1 and CDR2 from the germline V gene are MNHEY and SVGAGI. CDR3 loop: CAIKPRAGWNEQFF. The CDR3 nucleotides are TGTGCCATAAAGCCACGGGCAGGGTGGAATGAGCAGTTCTTC.

The rearrangement joins TRBV27 to TRBJ2-7; 9 bases line up with TRBD1. This CDR3 contains 15 residues. V was pared by 2 bases and J by 7 bases, with 9 bases of the junction left unmatched. Germline values: CDR1 MNHEY, CDR2 SMNVEV (reference sequence). CDR3 in amino acids: CASSLLGQGPREQYF. The DNA of the CDR3 is TGTGCCAGCAGTTTACTGGGACAGGGCCCCCGGGAGCAGTACTTC.

The genes are TRBV30 and TRBJ2-7, with 8 bases fitting TRBD1. Germline V CDR1 and CDR2: GTSNPN, SVGIG (reference sequence). J lost 6 bases, V lost 3 bases, and 16 bases had no gene match. The CDR3 loop spans 16 amino acids. The CDR3 DNA is TGTGCCTGGAGAGCCGGACTTGGACAGGGTCGTCTCGAGCAGTACTTC. Its protein is CAWRAGLGQGRLEQYF.

This clone was found a few times. The chain joins TRBV5-1 to TRBJ1-2; 11 nucleotides agree with TRBD1. Germline CDR1 and CDR2: SGHRS and YFSETQ. Trimming took 5 bases from V and 8 from J; bases not matched to a gene: 5. This CDR3 spans 13 amino acids. This CDR3 reads CASRGQGAWGYTF. CDR3 DNA sequence: TGCGCCAGCAGAGGACAGGGGGCTTGGGGCTACACCTTC.

The rearrangement uses TRBV18 and TRBJ2-5, with TRBD1 matching 7 bases. This CDR3 is 14 amino acids long. J lost 3 bases, V lost 3 bases, and 4 bases had no gene match. The germline V gene encodes CDR1 KGHSH and CDR2 LQKENI. In DNA, the CDR3 is TGTGCCAGCTCACCTGCCGGGACAGAAGAGACCCAGTACTTC. Its translation is CASSPAGTEETQYF.

The chain joins TRBV11-2 to TRBJ2-1; 12 bases fit TRBD2. Trimming removed 3 bases from V and 3 bases from J; junction bases left unmatched: 6. Germline assignment: CDR1 SGHAT and CDR2 FQNNGV. The CDR3 is made up of 17 amino acids. In DNA form, the CDR3 reads TGTGCCAGCAGCTTCTTCCCGACTAGCGGGGGCTACAATGAGCAGTTCTTC. Translation: CASSFFPTSGGYNEQFF.

V is TRBV5-6 and J is TRBJ1-2; no clear D. From germline, CDR1 is SGHDT and CDR2 YYEEEE. V shed 5 bases and J shed 6 bases, with 14 bases lying between them. The CDR3 is 13 residues long. CDR3 residues: CASSLEGLDGYTF. Written as DNA, the CDR3 is TGTGCCAGCAGTCTCGAGGGTTTGGATGGCTACACCTTC.

The chain has TRBV30 and TRBJ2-1, with D perhaps TRBD1 (5 bases). The CDR3 extends over 14 amino acids. From germline, CDR1 is GTSNPN and CDR2 SVGIG (reference sequence). V lost 4 bases to trimming and J lost 5 bases, with 15 bases between them. The CDR3 nucleotides are TGTGCCTGGACGCAGGGTAATCTCCACAATGAGCAGTTCTTC. The encoded protein is CAWTQGNLHNEQFF.

This chain connects TRBV11-2 to TRBJ2-1; D remains ambiguous. Germline CDR1 SGHAT, CDR2 FQNNGV. The CDR3 runs 16 residues. The germline V and J ends were trimmed by 2 bases and 0 bases, with 11 bases remaining between them. For the CDR3, the DNA is TGTGCCAGCAGCTTATATTCACCGAGCTCCTACAATGAGCAGTTCTTC. It encodes CASSLYSPSSYNEQFF.

This CDR3 reads CASRNPGLADTDTQYF. The DNA of the CDR3 is TGTGCCAGCAGGAACCCCGGACTAGCGGACACAGATACGCAGTATTTT. The chain uses TRBV7-3 and TRBJ2-3; 10 nucleotides agree with TRBD2. V trimming: 6 bases; J trimming: 2 bases; junction bases outside the gene matches: 8. Germline CDR1 reads SGHTA; CDR2 reads FQGTGA. The CDR3 consists of 16 residues.

Notes on this clone: Compared with germline, one end of the junction differs, possibly owing to a read error. V usage is TRBV18 and J usage is TRBJ2-3, with TRBD1 as a possible D gene (6 bases). This CDR3 has 14 amino acids. CDR1 and CDR2 from the germline V gene are KGHSH and LQKENI. The CDR3 DNA follows: TGTGCCAGCTCAGCACCCTCAGGGGCAGATACGCAGTATTTT. It translates to CASSAPSGADTQYF.

The chain combines TRBV29-1 with TRBJ2-5, with D perhaps TRBD2 (5 bases). The germline CDR1 and CDR2 sequences are SQVTM and ANQGSEA. V was clipped by 4 bases and J by 4 bases, with 16 bases between them. The CDR3 has 14 residues. The CDR3 sequence is CSVVRGSRGETQYF. For the CDR3, the DNA is TGCAGCGTTGTCCGGGGTTCCAGAGGAGAGACCCAGTACTTC.

The rearrangement joins TRBV9 to TRBJ1-3; 7 bases align to TRBD1. The germline V gene encodes CDR1 SGDLS and CDR2 YYNGEE. With 4 bases clipped from V and 2 bases from J, the junction kept 6 bases outside the gene matches. The CDR3 runs 15 residues. In DNA, the CDR3 is TGTGCCAGCAGCATACAGGGGAATGCTGGAAACACCATATATTTT. This codes for CASSIQGNAGNTIYF.

The gene calls are TRBV29-1 and TRBJ2-7; 12 positions agree with TRBD2. This CDR3 spans 12 amino acids. Germline assignment: CDR1 SQVTM and CDR2 ANQGSEA. V lost 2 bases, J lost 8 bases, and 1 base stayed unmatched. The CDR3 here is CSVELAGGKQYF. The CDR3 DNA follows: TGCAGCGTTGAACTAGCGGGAGGGAAGCAGTACTTC.

This sequence joins TRBV29-1 and TRBJ2-7, with a weak D call TRBD1 (6 bases). The V gene lost 6 bases and the J gene lost 1 base, with 13 bases spanning the gap. This CDR3 is 13 amino acids long. The germline V gene encodes CDR1 SQVTM and CDR2 ANQGSEA. The CDR3 reads CSVEQGRSYEQYF. CDR3 in DNA: TGCAGCGTGGAACAGGGCCGATCCTACGAGCAGTACTTC.

A single count supports this clone. The rearrangement uses TRBV2 and TRBJ2-3, with D perhaps TRBD2 (5 bases). Germline CDR1 is SNHLY and CDR2 is FYNNEI. This CDR3 comprises 15 residues. The V gene lost 7 bases and the J gene lost 4 bases, with 18 bases spanning the gap. The CDR3 coding sequence is TGTGCCAGCATGAACCCGGGATCGGTCCCAGATACGCAGTATTTT. It specifies CASMNPGSVPDTQYF.